This TCR beta chain was sequenced for a study of blood T cell repertoires in COVID-19. Overall study: Acute-phase and convalescent COVID-19 samples originated in the United States, Italy and Spain. T cells, B-cell-depleted T cells, or PBMCs supplied cDNA or gDNA.

Original methodology: For nucleated cells, counts were estimated from reference gene primer amplification. Assay used: immunoSEQ multiplex PCR; TCRdb lists only in-frame clones, some missing. V and J calls and clone size follow that table, whereas D and trimming were derived from the DNA. Of more than 120,000 clones in the sample, over 80% were seen once. J was trimmed by 8 bases and V by 0 bases; bases with no gene match: 3. Per germline, CDR1 SGDLS and CDR2 YYNGEE. The CDR3 covers 13 residues. The source of this sequence is a woman aged 45 to 65 with acute or convalescent COVID-19. Input material: peripheral blood. This chain uses TRBV9 with TRBJ1-2, with 8 bases that match TRBD1. DNA of the CDR3: TGTGCCAGCAGCGTAGTACAGGGGGGAGGCTACACCTTC. Its protein product is CASSVVQGGGYTF.